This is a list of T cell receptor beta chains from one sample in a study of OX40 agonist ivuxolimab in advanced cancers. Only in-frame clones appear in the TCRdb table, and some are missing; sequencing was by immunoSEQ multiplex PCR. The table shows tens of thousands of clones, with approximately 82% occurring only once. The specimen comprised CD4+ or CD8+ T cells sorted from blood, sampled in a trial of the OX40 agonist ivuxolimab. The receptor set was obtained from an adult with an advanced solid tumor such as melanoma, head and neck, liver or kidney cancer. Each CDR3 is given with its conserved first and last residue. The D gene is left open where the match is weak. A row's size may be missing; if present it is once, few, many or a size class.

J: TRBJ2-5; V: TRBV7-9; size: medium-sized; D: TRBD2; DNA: TGTGCCAGCAGCCTTCTCTCCGGCGGGAGGATAGAGACCCAGTACTTC; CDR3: CASSLLSGGRIETQYF
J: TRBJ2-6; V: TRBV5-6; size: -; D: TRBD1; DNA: TGTGCCAGCAGGGTGACAGGGACCGGGGCCAACGTCCTGACTTTC; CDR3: CASRVTGTGANVLTF
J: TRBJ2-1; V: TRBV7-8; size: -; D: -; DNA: TGTGCCAGCAGCTCGTTCCCCAGCGTTGAGCAGTTCTTC; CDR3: CASSSFPSVEQFF
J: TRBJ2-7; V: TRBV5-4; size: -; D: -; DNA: TGTGCCAGCAGCTTGGATGGAAGTGGGGACGAGCAGTACTTC; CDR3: CASSLDGSGDEQYF
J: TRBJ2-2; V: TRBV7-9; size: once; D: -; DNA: TGTGCAGGCGCCAAATATACCGGGGAGCTGTTTTTT; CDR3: CAGAKYTGELFF
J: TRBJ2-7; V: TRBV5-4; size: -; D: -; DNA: TGTGCCAGCAGCTTGGGACGGGAGCAGTACTTC; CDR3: CASSLGREQYF
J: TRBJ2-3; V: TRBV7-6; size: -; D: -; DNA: TGTGCCAGCAGCTTTGCAGGTGCCGCAGATACGCAGTATTTT; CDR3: CASSFAGAADTQYF
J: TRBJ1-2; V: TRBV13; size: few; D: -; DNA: TGTGCCAGCAGTGACGGGGCTTTGTTAGGCTACACCTTC; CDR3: CASSDGALLGYTF
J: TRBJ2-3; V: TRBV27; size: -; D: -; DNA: TGTGCCAGCAGTTTAGGGGTTGACATCGGGACAGATACGCAGTATTTT; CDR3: CASSLGVDIGTDTQYF
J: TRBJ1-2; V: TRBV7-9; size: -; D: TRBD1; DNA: TGTGCCAGCACTCCCTGGACAGGGTTAGGCTACACCTTC; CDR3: CASTPWTGLGYTF
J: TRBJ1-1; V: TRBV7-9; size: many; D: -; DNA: TGTGCCAGCAGCGGGTCGACACCTGAAGCTTTCTTT; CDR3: CASSGSTPEAFF
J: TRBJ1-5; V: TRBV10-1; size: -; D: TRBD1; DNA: TGCGCCAGCAGGGGGACAGGGGAAAATCAGCCCCAGCATTTT; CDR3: CASRGTGENQPQHF
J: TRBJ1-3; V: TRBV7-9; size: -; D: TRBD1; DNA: TGTGCCAGCAGCTCCGGGACAGGGGGCCTTCCCTCTGGAAACACCATATATTTT; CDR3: CASSSGTGGLPSGNTIYF
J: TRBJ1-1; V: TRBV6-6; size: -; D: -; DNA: TGTGCCAGCAGTTACGGGCAGGGAACTGAAGCTTTCTTT; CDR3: CASSYGQGTEAFF
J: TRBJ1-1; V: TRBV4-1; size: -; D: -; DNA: TGCGCCAGCAGCCATGTGAACACTGAAGCTTTCTTT; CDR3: CASSHVNTEAFF
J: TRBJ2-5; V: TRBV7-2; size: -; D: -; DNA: TGTGCCAGCAGCTTAGTCTTAGCCCGAGAGACCCAGTACTTC; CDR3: CASSLVLARETQYF
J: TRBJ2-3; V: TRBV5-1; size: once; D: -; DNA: TGCGCCAGCAGCTTGTTTGGGGCGCCTTCGGATACGCAGTATTTT; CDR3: CASSLFGAPSDTQYF
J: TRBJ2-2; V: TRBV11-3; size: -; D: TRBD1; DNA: TGTGCCAGCGGACAGGGTTTATCCGGGGAGCTGTTTTTT; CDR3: CASGQGLSGELFF
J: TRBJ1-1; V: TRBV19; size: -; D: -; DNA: TGTGCCAGTACCCTGGGCACAGCGAGCACTGAAGCTTTCTTT; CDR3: CASTLGTASTEAFF
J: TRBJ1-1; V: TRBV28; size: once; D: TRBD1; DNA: TGTGCCAGCAGTACTATAGACAGGGGTACTGAAGCTTTCTTT; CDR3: CASSTIDRGTEAFF
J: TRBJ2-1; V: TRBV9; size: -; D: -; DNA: TGTGCCAGCAGCGTAGATCGGTATTACAATGAGCAGTTCTTC; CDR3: CASSVDRYYNEQFF
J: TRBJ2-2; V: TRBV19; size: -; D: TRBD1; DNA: TGTGCCATAGACAGGGGGAACACCGGGGAGCTGTTTTTT; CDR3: CAIDRGNTGELFF
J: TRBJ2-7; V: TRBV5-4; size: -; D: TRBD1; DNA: TGTGCCAGCAGCCCAGGGGGTCGGGACGAGCAGTACTTC; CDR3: CASSPGGRDEQYF
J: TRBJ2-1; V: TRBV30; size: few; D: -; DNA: TGTGCCTGGACCTCCCTTCCGGGCCCTTCCTACAATGAGCAGTTCTTC; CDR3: CAWTSLPGPSYNEQFF
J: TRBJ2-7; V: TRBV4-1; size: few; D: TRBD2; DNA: TGCGCCAGCAGCCAAGATAATCTGTTAGGCGGGAGCTTCTACGAGCAGTACTTC; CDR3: CASSQDNLLGGSFYEQYF
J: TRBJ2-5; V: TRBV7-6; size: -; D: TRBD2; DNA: TGTGCCAGCAGCTTAGGGGAGGGAGAGACCCAGTACTTC; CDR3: CASSLGEGETQYF
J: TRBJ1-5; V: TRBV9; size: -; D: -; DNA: TGTGCCAGCAGCGCCATTGGTGGCGAGGGTCAGCCCCAGCATTTT; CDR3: CASSAIGGEGQPQHF
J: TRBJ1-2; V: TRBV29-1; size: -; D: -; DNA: TGCAGCGTTGGGACGGAGATGGGCTACACCTTC; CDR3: CSVGTEMGYTF
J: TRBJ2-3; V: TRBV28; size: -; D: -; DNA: TGTGCCAGCAGTTCCTTTTATGCGGAGAGGGGAGGAGATACGCAGTATTTT; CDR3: CASSSFYAERGGDTQYF
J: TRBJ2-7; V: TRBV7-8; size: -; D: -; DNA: TGTGCCAGCAGCTTAGGGGTTTACGAGCAGTACTTC; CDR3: CASSLGVYEQYF
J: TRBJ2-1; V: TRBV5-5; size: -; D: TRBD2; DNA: TGTGCCAGCAGCTCCGGACTAGCACAACTCCCGGAGCATGAGCAGTTCTTC; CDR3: CASSSGLAQLPEHEQFF
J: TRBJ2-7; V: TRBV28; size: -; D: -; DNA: TGTGCCAGCAATAAGTCACAGTACTACGAGCAGTACTTC; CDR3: CASNKSQYYEQYF
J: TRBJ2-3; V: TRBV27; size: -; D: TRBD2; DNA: TGTGCCAGCAGTTTTGGGACTAGCTTAGATACGCAGTATTTT; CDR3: CASSFGTSLDTQYF
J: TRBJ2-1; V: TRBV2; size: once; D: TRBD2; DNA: TGTGCCACTATCAGGGCGGGAGGGCCCGGGGATGAGCAGTTCTTC; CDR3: CATIRAGGPGDEQFF
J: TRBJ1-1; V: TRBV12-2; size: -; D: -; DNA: TGTGCAAGTCGCCCGGGGGGCACTGAAGCTTTCTTT; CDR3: CASRPGGTEAFF
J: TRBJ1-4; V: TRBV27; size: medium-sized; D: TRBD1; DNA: TGTGCCAGCAGCTTAACAGGGGTAGTAGAAAAACTGTTTTTT; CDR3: CASSLTGVVEKLFF
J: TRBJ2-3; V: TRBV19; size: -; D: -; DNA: TGTGCCAGTAGTCCCGGGGATACGCAGTATTTT; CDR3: CASSPGDTQYF
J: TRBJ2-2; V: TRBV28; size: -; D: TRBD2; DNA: TGTGCCAGCAGCCGACGGGGGGGGCTTTATGCCGGGGAGCTGTTTTTT; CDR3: CASSRRGGLYAGELFF
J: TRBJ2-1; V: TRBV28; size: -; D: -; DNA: TGTGCCAGCAGTTTCGAGCGGCTGGGCTCCTACAATGAGCAGTTCTTC; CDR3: CASSFERLGSYNEQFF
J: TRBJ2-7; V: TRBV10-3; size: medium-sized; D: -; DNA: TGTGCCATCACCCCGGACGCATCCTACGAGCAGTACTTC; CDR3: CAITPDASYEQYF
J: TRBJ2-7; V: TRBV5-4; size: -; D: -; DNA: TGTGCCAGCAGCCCCTCAACCCATCTCGAGCAGTACTTC; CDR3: CASSPSTHLEQYF
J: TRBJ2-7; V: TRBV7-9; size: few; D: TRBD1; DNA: TGTGCCAGCAGCGCCTCCCTTGACAGGGGGGTTTTTCGCGAGCAGTACTTC; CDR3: CASSASLDRGVFREQYF
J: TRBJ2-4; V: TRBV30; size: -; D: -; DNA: TGTGCCTGGAGTGGAGGCACAAGGATAGCCAAAAACATTCAGTACTTC; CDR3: CAWSGGTRIAKNIQYF
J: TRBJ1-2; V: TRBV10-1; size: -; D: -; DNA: TGCGCCAGCAGTGTCAGGGAATGGGACTATGGCTACACCTTC; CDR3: CASSVREWDYGYTF
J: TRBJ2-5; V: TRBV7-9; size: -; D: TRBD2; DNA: TGTGCCAGCTCTGCGCTTCCCGGCCTAGCGGGAGATTGGGAGACCCAGTACTTC; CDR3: CASSALPGLAGDWETQYF
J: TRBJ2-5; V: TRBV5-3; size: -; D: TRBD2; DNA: TGTGCCAGAAGCCAGGGACTAGCGGGAGGCACAGAGACCCAGTACTTC; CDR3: CARSQGLAGGTETQYF
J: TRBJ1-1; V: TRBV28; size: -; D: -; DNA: TGTGCCAGCAGTTTAGATTACACTGAAGCTTTCTTT; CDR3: CASSLDYTEAFF
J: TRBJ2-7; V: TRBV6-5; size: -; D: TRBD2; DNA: TGTGCCAGCAGTTATAGCGGGAGCTACGAGCAGTACTTC; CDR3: CASSYSGSYEQYF
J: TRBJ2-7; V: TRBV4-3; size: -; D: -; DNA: TGCGCCAGCAGCCAAGATGGGGCTTCCTACGAGCAGTACTTC; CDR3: CASSQDGASYEQYF